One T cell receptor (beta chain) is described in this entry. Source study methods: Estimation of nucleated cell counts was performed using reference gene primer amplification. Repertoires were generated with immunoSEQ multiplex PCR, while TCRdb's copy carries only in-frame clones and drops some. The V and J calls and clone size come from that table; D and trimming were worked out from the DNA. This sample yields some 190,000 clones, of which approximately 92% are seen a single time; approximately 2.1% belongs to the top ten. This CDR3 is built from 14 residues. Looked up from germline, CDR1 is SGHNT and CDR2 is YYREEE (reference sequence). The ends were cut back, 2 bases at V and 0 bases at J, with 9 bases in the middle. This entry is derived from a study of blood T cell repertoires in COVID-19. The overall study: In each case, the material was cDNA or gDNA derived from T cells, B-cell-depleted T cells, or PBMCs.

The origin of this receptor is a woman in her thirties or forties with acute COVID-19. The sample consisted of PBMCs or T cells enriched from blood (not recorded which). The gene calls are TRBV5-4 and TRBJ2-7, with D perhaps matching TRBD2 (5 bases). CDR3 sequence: CASSFGLNSYEQYF. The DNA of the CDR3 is TGTGCCAGCAGCTTCGGACTGAACTCCTACGAGCAGTACTTC.